One sample yielded the 10 T cell receptor beta chains listed below, sequenced in a study of blood T cell repertoires in COVID-19. Sequenced by immunoSEQ multiplex PCR; TCRdb stores in-frame clones only, minus some. The sample has around 74,000 clones, about 90% seen once. Sequences were obtained from peripheral blood. These receptors were obtained from a man aged 45-65 years with active COVID-19.

This chain connects TRBV5-1 to TRBJ2-3; 7 positions match TRBD2. The CDR3 loop spans 15 amino acids. J was trimmed by 1 base and V by 2 bases; bases with no gene match: 4. The germline V gene has CDR1 SGHRS and CDR2 YFSETQ. CDR3 sequence (DNA): TGCGCCAGCAGCTTTGCTAGCGGAGGCACAGATACGCAGTATTTT. Encoded protein: CASSFASGGTDTQYF. The full variable domain, in which reference TRBV5-1 and TRBJ2-3 provide the parts outside the CDR3, is KAGVTQTPRYLIKTRGQQVTLSCSPISGHRSVSWYQQTPGQGLQFLFEYFSETQRNKGNFPGRFSGRQFSNSRSEMNVSTLELGDSALYLCASSFASGGTDTQYFGPGTRLTVL.

The chain carries TRBV28 and TRBJ1-2; D possibly corresponds to TRBD1 (5 bases). The germline gives CDR1 MDHEN, CDR2 SYDVKM. CDR3 length: 12 residues. The V gene lost 6 bases and the J gene lost 8 bases, with 13 bases spanning the gap. CDR3 nucleotides: TGTGCCAGCAGCCCCGAGGGGAGGGGCTACACCTTC. Encoded protein: CASSPEGRGYTF.

The rearrangement uses TRBV7-2 and TRBJ2-2; 8 bases are shared with TRBD2. Per germline, CDR1 SGHTA and CDR2 FQGNSA. V shed 3 bases, J shed 6 bases, and the junction held 6 bases outside the gene matches. The CDR3 has 15 amino acids. Here the CDR3 DNA reads TGTGCCAGCAGCTTCGCCTGGCGGGGGGCCGGGGAGCTGTTTTTT. Protein sequence: CASSFAWRGAGELFF.

J is TRBJ1-4 and V is TRBV27, with D possibly TRBD1 on 6 matching bases. Trimming cost V 1 base and J 6 bases, with 9 bases left between them. The CDR3 spans 14 residues. Per germline, CDR1 MNHEY and CDR2 SMNVEV (reference sequence). The CDR3 loop is CASSLLQGYEKLFF. CDR3 nucleotide sequence: TGTGCCAGCAGTTTATTACAGGGTTATGAAAAACTGTTTTTT.

The chain links TRBV28 to TRBJ2-1, with 7 nucleotides matching TRBD1. The CDR3 length is 15 residues. V trimming: 5 bases; J trimming: 6 bases; junction bases outside the gene matches: 10. Per germline, CDR1 MDHEN and CDR2 SYDVKM. This chain's CDR3 is CASSVRTGWSNEQFF. The CDR3 nucleotides read TGTGCCAGCAGTGTAAGGACAGGCTGGTCCAATGAGCAGTTCTTC.

The gene calls are TRBV6-1 and TRBJ1-5; 8 nucleotides match TRBD1. This CDR3 has 16 amino acids. Germline assignment: CDR1 MNHNS and CDR2 SASEGT. The V gene end was trimmed by 0 bases and the J gene end by 0 bases; junction bases not matched to a gene: 1. CDR3 loop: CASSEATGVSNQPQHF. CDR3 in DNA: TGTGCCAGCAGTGAAGCGACAGGGGTTAGCAATCAGCCCCAGCATTTT.

J is TRBJ1-1 and V is TRBV2; D unclear. This CDR3 region has 10 residues. Germline CDR1 SNHLY, CDR2 FYNNEI. V was clipped by 6 bases and J by 10 bases, with 9 bases between them. Here the CDR3 reads CASRTERAFF. The DNA of the CDR3 is TGTGCCAGCAGGACTGAAAGAGCTTTCTTT.

Regarding this clone: Compared with germline, one end of the junction differs, possibly owing to a read error. V gene TRBV6-5 combines with J gene TRBJ2-7, with 12 bases that match TRBD1. The germline V gene has CDR1 MNHEY and CDR2 SVGAGI. The CDR3 covers 12 residues. CDR3 DNA sequence: TGTGCCAGCAGTAAGGGACAGGGGGCCCCCTTCTTC. The encoded protein is CASSKGQGAPFF.

A single count supports this clone. The chain has TRBV11-2 and TRBJ1-5, with D tentatively TRBD1 (5 bases). The CDR3 contains 14 residues. Per germline, CDR1 SGHAT and CDR2 FQNNGV. The V and J ends lost 2 bases and 4 bases respectively, with 9 bases between them. This CDR3 is CASSLQDTNQPQHF. CDR3 nucleotide sequence: TGTGCCAGCAGCTTACAGGACACTAATCAGCCCCAGCATTTT. Variable domain in full (rest from reference TRBV11-2 and TRBJ1-5): EAGVAQSPRYKIIEKRQSVAFWCNPISGHATLYWYQQILGQGPKLLIQFQNNGVVDDSQLPKDRFSAERLKGVDSTLKIQPAKLEDSAVYLCASSLQDTNQPQHFGDGTRLSIL.

This clone is a singleton in its sample. This sequence joins TRBV18 and TRBJ1-1; 7 nucleotides agree with TRBD1. The length of the CDR3 is 15 residues. The junction had 5 bases not matched to a gene; V was cut back by 4 bases and J by 0 bases. Germline V gene sequence: CDR1 KGHSH, CDR2 LQKENI. In DNA form, the CDR3 reads TGTGCCAGCTCACATGGGACAGACATGAACACTGAAGCTTTCTTT. The encoded protein is CASSHGTDMNTEAFF.